One and the same sample provided the 10 T cell receptor beta chains below, sequenced in a study of naive and memory T cell subsets. Treatment meaning: skin biopsy from PPD injection site in Mantoux-positive individual. An oligonucleotide containing a UMI was ligated to the 3' end of TCR cDNA. Four PCR rounds used nested alpha and beta constant region primers plus the SP2 primer. One entry per CDR3 protein, called by TCRdb with MiXCR from the UMI-ligation and nested PCR reads. The sample has tens of thousands of distinct CDR3 sequences; about 11% are singletons. Sequenced material: skin, taken from a tuberculin skin test site. These receptors were collected from an adult in good health.

This clonotype appeared many times. The gene calls are TRBV11-2 and TRBJ2-3, with D possibly being TRBD1 (6 bases). Trimming removed 6 bases from V and 5 bases from J, with 15 bases in between. CDR1 is SGHAT, CDR2 FQNNGV, per germline. The CDR3 contains 14 residues. CDR3 nucleotide sequence: TGTGCCAGCAGATTCAGGGGTTTAAGAGATACGCAGTATTTT. It codes for CASRFRGLRDTQYF.

The chain couples TRBV12-3 or TRBV12-4 to TRBJ2-7; 10 bases line up with TRBD2. After removal of 2 bases from V and 2 bases from J, the junction contained 3 bases not matched to a gene. This CDR3 has 15 amino acids. DNA for the CDR3: TGTGCCAGCAGTTTAACTAGCGGGAACCCCTACGAGCAGTACTTC. Protein product: CASSLTSGNPYEQYF.

This clonotype has at least ten counts. This sequence joins TRBV5-5 and TRBJ1-6; D unresolved. The CDR3 totals 12 residues. Trimming cost V 2 bases and J 13 bases, with 10 bases left between them. Germline V gives CDR1 SGHKS, CDR2 YYEKEE (reference sequence). CDR3 region: CASSLEEFPLHF. The DNA for the CDR3 is TGTGCCAGCAGCTTAGAGGAATTCCCCCTCCACTTT.

The chain uses TRBV20-1 and TRBJ1-6; D might be TRBD1 (6 bases). V lost 5 bases and J 3 bases, leaving 17 bases between the germline ends. In germline, CDR1 is DFQATT, CDR2 SNEGSKA (reference sequence). The CDR3 has 16 amino acids. The CDR3 region is CSAQPGQTIYNSPLHF. In DNA, the CDR3 is TGCAGTGCTCAGCCCGGACAGACCATCTATAATTCACCCCTCCACTTT.

There are a few counts of this clonotype. The chain links TRBV28 to TRBJ2-7, with TRBD1 matching over 8 bases. The germline V gene has CDR1 MDHEN and CDR2 SYDVKM. V lost 4 bases to trimming and J lost 7 bases; unmatched junction nucleotides: 6. CDR3 size: 13 residues. The CDR3 region is CASSSGQGGEQYF. The CDR3 DNA is TGTGCCAGCAGTTCTGGACAGGGTGGAGAGCAGTACTTC.

The genes are TRBV9 and TRBJ2-1; 8 nucleotides match TRBD2. V was pared by 0 bases and J by 6 bases, with 8 bases of the junction left unmatched. The CDR3 is made up of 16 amino acids. In germline, CDR1 is SGDLS, CDR2 YYNGEE. CDR3 nucleotide sequence: TGTGCCAGCAGCGTAGGGGGGACTAGATCGGCCAATGAGCAGTTCTTC. It yields the protein CASSVGGTRSANEQFF.

CDR3 sequence reads: CASRLAGLNTGELFF. Written as DNA, the CDR3 is TGTGCCAGTAGACTAGCGGGACTAAACACCGGGGAGCTGTTTTTT. The chain joins TRBV19 to TRBJ2-2; TRBD2 matches at 10 bases. CDR1 and CDR2 (germline): LNHDA, SQIVND (reference sequence). The CDR3 has 15 residues. With 6 bases clipped from V and 2 bases from J, the junction kept 3 bases outside the gene matches.

The genes are TRBV7-9 and TRBJ1-2; D call uncertain. V lost 2 bases, J lost 3 bases, and 7 bases lay in between. CDR3 length: 13 residues. Germline CDR1 is SEHNR and CDR2 is FQNEAQ (reference sequence). CDR3 in DNA: TGTGCCAGCAGCTTAAGCATGTACTATGGCTACACCTTC. Its translation: CASSLSMYYGYTF.

The chain links TRBV20-1 to TRBJ2-1, with 7 bases identical to TRBD2. The CDR3 length is 12 residues. Germline-derived CDR1 and CDR2 are DFQATT and SNEGSKA (reference sequence). V lost 7 bases, J lost 5 bases, and 5 bases stayed unmatched. The CDR3 DNA reads TGCAGTGGACAGCGGGGTGACAATGAGCAGTTCTTC. It translates to CSGQRGDNEQFF.

This clonotype was counted a few times. The DNA of the CDR3 is TGTGCCAGCAGTCCCCCAAAATATAAAAACATTCAGTACTTC. Translation gives CASSPPKYKNIQYF. The chain combines TRBV12-3 or TRBV12-4 with TRBJ2-4; D call uncertain. Trimming removed 5 bases from V and 4 bases from J, with 12 bases in between. The CDR3 extends over 14 amino acids.